This T cell receptor beta chain emerged from a study of T cells after yellow fever vaccination. Study conclusions and caveats: Reappearance after the booster was observed for most primary-vaccination clones (about 97% CD4, approximately 90% CD8). Overall, a small share of clonotypes was seen in both CD4 and CD8 compartments. When the response was secondary, it was weaker but reached its peak faster, day 5 versus 15.

They built TCR cDNA with 5'RACE template switching, a step that put in a universal primer site and UMIs. MiXCR, applied by TCRdb to the 5' RACE reads, yields one record per CDR3 protein. The sample comprises 450,000 to 600,000 distinct CDR3 sequences, roughly 12% of which are singletons, and more than 13% rests with the top ten. Only a few counts were recorded for this clonotype. Its matching antigen is unknown. Deletions cut 3 bases from V and 6 bases from J, with 12 bases between. Per germline, CDR1 MNHNS and CDR2 SASEGT. CDR3 size: 13 residues. The starting material was PBMCs, obtained on the day of the yellow fever booster vaccination. The rearrangement joins TRBV6-1 to TRBJ2-7; unclear D gene. The receptor was derived from a man aged 30 to 39 who received the YFV17D yellow fever vaccine. CDR3 nucleotide sequence: TGTGCCAGCAGTGAGTCTTTTTCTGGCGAGCAGTACTTC. It yields the protein CASSESFSGEQYF.